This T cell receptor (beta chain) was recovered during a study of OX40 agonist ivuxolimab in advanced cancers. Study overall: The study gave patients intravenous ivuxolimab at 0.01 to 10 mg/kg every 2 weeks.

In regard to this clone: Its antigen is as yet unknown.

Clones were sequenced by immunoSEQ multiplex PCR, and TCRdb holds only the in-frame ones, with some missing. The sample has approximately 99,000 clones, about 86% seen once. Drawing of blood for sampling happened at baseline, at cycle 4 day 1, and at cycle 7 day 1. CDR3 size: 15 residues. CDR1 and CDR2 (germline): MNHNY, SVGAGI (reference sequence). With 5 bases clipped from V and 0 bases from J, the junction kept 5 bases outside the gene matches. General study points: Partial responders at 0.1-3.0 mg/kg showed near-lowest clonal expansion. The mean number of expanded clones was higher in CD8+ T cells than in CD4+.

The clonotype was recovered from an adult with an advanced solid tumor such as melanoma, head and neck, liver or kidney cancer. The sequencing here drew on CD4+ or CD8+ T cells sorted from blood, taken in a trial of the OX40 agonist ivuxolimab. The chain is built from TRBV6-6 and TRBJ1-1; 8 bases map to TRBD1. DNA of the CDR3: TGTGCCAGCAGTCCGAGACAGGGGATGAACACTGAAGCTTTCTTT. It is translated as CASSPRQGMNTEAFF.